This T cell receptor beta chain was identified in a study of CD8 T cells in Susac syndrome. This CDR3 is built from 13 residues. Trimming removed 8 bases from V and 3 bases from J; junction bases left unmatched: 6. Germline V gene data show CDR1 as SNHLY and CDR2 as FYNNEI. Sequencing of TCR beta was performed on blood CD8+ T cells and on blood CD4+ T cells. It was treatment-naive patients with stable or active relapsing-remitting disease who made up the multiple sclerosis controls. Purification of the CD8+ and CD4+ T cells relied on negative isolation, and TEMRA cells underwent FACS enrichment. After extraction with the RNeasy kit, roughly 0.5 to 1 ug of the RNA was reverse transcribed using random hexamers. Amplification of TCR beta CDR3 by immunoSEQ multiplex PCR spanned 54 Vbeta and 13 Jbeta. TCRdb reprocessed the immunoSEQ multiplex PCR reads with MiXCR, giving one entry per CDR3 protein. The sample lists roughly 180,000 distinct CDR3 sequences, about 93% occurring once.

J is TRBJ2-7 and V is TRBV2; 8 nucleotides match TRBD1. This receptor was identified in a human donor with multiple sclerosis. Sequences were obtained from CD4+ T cells from PBMCs. CDR3 protein: CASAWDRSYEQYF. The CDR3 region has the DNA TGTGCCAGCGCCTGGGACAGGAGCTACGAGCAGTACTTC.